This T cell receptor (beta chain) was obtained from a study of somatic mutations in cytotoxic T cells in rheumatoid arthritis. About the research overall: At nearly 100% purity, some V beta antibody-stained T-cell populations were flow-sorted, and these included V beta1+ cells that were sequenced for TCRB. Study-level points and caveats: No significant CD8+ T-cell clonality difference was found between rheumatoid arthritis patients and age-matched controls.

In regard to this clone: The antigen remains undetermined.

The germline V gene has CDR1 SNHLY and CDR2 FYNNEI. The junction had 11 bases not matched to a gene; V was cut back by 4 bases and J by 6 bases. This CDR3 contains 17 residues. Sequencing used immunoSEQ multiplex PCR; TCRdb keeps in-frame clones, though not all of them. Among about 20,000 clones, 74% were seen once, and the ten largest hold under 5.5%. V and J are TRBV2 and TRBJ2-1, with 11 bases aligning to TRBD2. Source material: CD8+ T cells sorted from blood. The receptor was isolated from a man between 60 and 70 years old in good health. CDR3 protein: CASSGTSGSMYFNEQFF. CDR3 bases: TGTGCCAGCAGTGGTACTAGCGGGAGCATGTATTTCAATGAGCAGTTCTTC.